The 25 T cell receptor beta chains below were found in one sample sequenced in a study of blood T cell repertoires in COVID-19. Clones were sequenced by immunoSEQ multiplex PCR, and TCRdb holds only the in-frame ones, with some missing. The sample consists of about 70,000 clones, about 85% of them appearing once. The sequencing input was peripheral blood. The receptor source for this set is a woman aged 80 or over with active or convalescent COVID-19.

This clone has just a few counts. The V gene is TRBV18, the J gene TRBJ2-7; the D gene is possibly TRBD1 (5 bases). The germline CDR1 and CDR2 sequences are KGHSH and LQKENI. This CDR3 is built from 14 residues. V lost 0 bases to trimming and J lost 3 bases, with 9 bases between them. In DNA form, the CDR3 reads TGTGCCAGCTCACCACCGGACATATACTACGAGCAGTACTTC. Its protein is CASSPPDIYYEQYF.

This sequence joins TRBV9 and TRBJ2-5; D may be TRBD1 (6 bases). The CDR3 has 14 residues. Trimming removed 4 bases from V and 1 base from J, with 11 bases in between. In germline, CDR1 is SGDLS, CDR2 YYNGEE. The CDR3 nucleotides are TGTGCCAGCAGCCCAGGGGACATCCAAGAGACCCAGTACTTC. Protein: CASSPGDIQETQYF.

The V gene is TRBV19, the J gene TRBJ1-1, with TRBD1 as a possible D gene (5 bases). V was trimmed by 5 bases and J by 5 bases, leaving 18 bases between them. This CDR3 comprises 15 residues. CDR1 and CDR2 (germline): LNHDA, SQIVND (reference sequence). In DNA form, the CDR3 reads TGTGCCAGTAGTCCTTTTTTAGGGGCTTGGACTGAAGCTTTCTTT. Amino acid sequence: CASSPFLGAWTEAFF.

The chain uses TRBV6-5 and TRBJ2-7; 9 bases align to TRBD1. Trimming took 8 bases from V and 5 from J; bases not matched to a gene: 13. This CDR3 is 15 amino acids long. Germline-derived CDR1 and CDR2 are MNHEY and SVGAGI. CDR3 sequence reads: CASRLTTGGSHEQYF. The CDR3, as DNA: TGTGCCAGCCGGCTAACGACAGGGGGGTCGCACGAGCAGTACTTC.

This chain uses TRBV28 with TRBJ2-1, with unresolved D. The CDR3 spans 13 residues. Trimming cost V 9 bases and J 7 bases, with 16 bases left between them. CDR1 and CDR2 from the germline V gene are MDHEN and SYDVKM. The CDR3 protein is CASIGFPRNEQFF. The CDR3 bases are TGTGCCAGTATTGGCTTTCCGCGGAATGAGCAGTTCTTC. The full variable domain, its missing parts supplied by reference TRBV28 and TRBJ2-1, is DVKVTQSSRYLVKRTGEKVFLECVQDMDHENMFWYRQDPGLGLRLIYFSYDVKMKEKGDIPEGYSVSREKKERFSLILESASTNQTSMYLCASIGFPRNEQFFGPGTRLTVL.

The chain couples TRBV7-9 to TRBJ1-5; the D is unclear. Germline V gene data show CDR1 as SEHNR and CDR2 as FQNEAQ (reference sequence). V lost 1 base to trimming and J lost 5 bases, with 9 bases between them. This CDR3 has 14 residues. The CDR3, as DNA: TGTGCCAGCAGCTTAGGAGGGCAGGATCAGCCCCAGCATTTT. Protein: CASSLGGQDQPQHF.

The chain uses TRBV3-1 (or the pseudogene TRBV3-2) and TRBJ2-6; D is ambiguous. Germline lookup yields CDR1 LGHDT and CDR2 YNNKEL (reference sequence). V was shortened by 4 bases and J by 0 bases, with 7 bases between the two germline ends. This CDR3 has 15 amino acids. The CDR3 DNA is TGTGCCAGCAGCCCCGTAGTCTCTGGGGCCAACGTCCTGACTTTC. This sequence encodes CASSPVVSGANVLTF.

This rearrangement joins TRBV11-2 to TRBJ1-2; the match to TRBD1 covers 8 bases. The CDR3 sequence is 17 residues long. V trimming: 0 bases; J trimming: 7 bases; junction bases outside the gene matches: 13. Germline lookup yields CDR1 SGHAT and CDR2 FQNNGV. The CDR3 region has the DNA TGTGCCAGCAGCTTAGATTCCCTACAGGGGGTCTGGTTTGGCTACACCTTC. Protein sequence: CASSLDSLQGVWFGYTF.

The chain combines TRBV5-1 with TRBJ1-1; perhaps TRBD1 as D (5 bases). The germline V gene has CDR1 SGHRS and CDR2 YFSETQ. CDR3 length: 14 amino acids. Trimming pared 6 bases from V and 1 base from J, leaving 13 bases between. The CDR3 sequence is CASTLLGGNTEAFF. CDR3 DNA: TGCGCCAGCACCCTGTTGGGGGGGAACACTGAAGCTTTCTTT. Looking up the rest from reference TRBV5-1 and TRBJ1-1 gives the full variable domain: KAGVTQTPRYLIKTRGQQVTLSCSPISGHRSVSWYQQTPGQGLQFLFEYFSETQRNKGNFPGRFSGRQFSNSRSEMNVSTLELGDSALYLCASTLLGGNTEAFFGQGTRLTVV.

The rearrangement uses TRBV21-1 and TRBJ2-1; TRBD2, the table's D call, was not compared with the DNA. TRBV21-1 is deemed a pseudogene. The CDR3 loop spans 15 amino acids. This chain's CDR3 is CASSLSRDRGNEQFF. The CDR3 DNA reads as TGTGCCAGCAGCCTAAGCCGAGATCGAGGCAATGAGCAGTTCTTC.

The chain carries TRBV7-9 and TRBJ1-3, with D unresolved. The CDR3 covers 14 residues. V lost 2 bases to trimming and J lost 2 bases, with 7 bases between them. CDR1 is SEHNR, CDR2 FQNEAQ, per germline (reference sequence). The CDR3 nucleotides are TGTGCCAGCAGCTTACTAGCTACTGGAAACACCATATATTTT. Translated: CASSLLATGNTIYF.

The V and J genes are TRBV5-4 and TRBJ2-7; 7 nucleotides agree with TRBD1. The junction had 2 bases not matched to a gene; V was cut back by 2 bases and J by 3 bases. The CDR3 length is 13 residues. Germline-derived CDR1 and CDR2 are SGHNT and YYREEE (reference sequence). Written as DNA, the CDR3 is TGTGCCAGCAGCTTTGGGGACAGCTACGAGCAGTACTTC. As protein: CASSFGDSYEQYF.

The V and J genes are TRBV5-1 and TRBJ1-6; 7 bases match TRBD1. This CDR3 spans 15 amino acids. The ends lost 4 bases at V and 9 bases at J; junction bases unmatched: 10. From germline, CDR1 is SGHRS and CDR2 YFSETQ. The CDR3 here is CASSLRQGIGSPLHF. In DNA, the CDR3 is TGCGCCAGCAGCCTACGACAGGGCATAGGTTCACCCCTCCACTTT.

This chain joins TRBV6-5 and TRBJ1-1; no reliable D call. The CDR3 contains 14 residues. The ends were cut back, 0 bases at V and 2 bases at J, with 7 bases in the middle. Germline V CDR1 and CDR2: MNHEY, SVGAGI. CDR3 coding DNA: TGTGCCAGCAGTTACTCATCAGTTAACACTGAAGCTTTCTTT. It codes for CASSYSSVNTEAFF.

V usage is TRBV10-3 and J usage is TRBJ2-5; D not resolved. The germline gives CDR1 ENHRY, CDR2 SYGVKD. V was clipped by 2 bases and J by 1 base, with 11 bases between them. The CDR3 length is 15 residues. The CDR3 nucleotides are TGTGCCATCAGTGAGAATGCAGGCGCCCAAGAGACCCAGTACTTC. Translating it yields CAISENAGAQETQYF.

The gene calls are TRBV6-2 or TRBV6-3 and TRBJ1-5, with TRBD1 matching 9 bases. Germline V gives CDR1 MNHEY, CDR2 SVGEGT. With 2 bases clipped from V and 4 bases from J, the junction kept 0 bases outside the gene matches. This CDR3 has 14 amino acids. The CDR3: CASSYDRGNQPQHF. The DNA for the CDR3 is TGTGCCAGCAGTTACGACAGGGGGAATCAGCCCCAGCATTTT.

About this clone itself: Other DNA sequences from this sample encode an identical CDR3 as well. This sequence joins TRBV6-5 and TRBJ1-2, with D possibly being TRBD1 (5 bases). The CDR3 has 12 residues. V lost 11 bases and J 8 bases, leaving 18 bases between the germline ends. Germline CDR1 is MNHEY and CDR2 is SVGAGI. The DNA for the CDR3 is TGTGCCGGATGGGGGGGTATCGGGGGCTACACCTTC. Residues: CAGWGGIGGYTF.

The rearrangement links TRBV7-6 to TRBJ1-1, with D possibly TRBD1 on 6 matching bases. There are 14 residues in the CDR3. The germline V gene encodes CDR1 SGHVS and CDR2 FNYEAQ. Trimming stripped 5 bases from V and 0 bases from J, with 10 bases between. CDR3 bases: TGTGCCAGCAGCCAGGACAGCCTGAACACTGAAGCTTTCTTT. Protein product: CASSQDSLNTEAFF.

V and J are TRBV30 and TRBJ1-2; a possible D gene is TRBD1 (5 bases). The CDR3 contains 12 residues. Germline V gene sequence: CDR1 GTSNPN, CDR2 SVGIG (reference sequence). V was shortened by 5 bases and J by 1 base, with 8 bases between the two germline ends. As DNA, the CDR3 is TGTGCCTGGGGGGCCTTTAACTATGGCTACACCTTC. Protein: CAWGAFNYGYTF.

The V gene is TRBV18, the J gene TRBJ1-3; 7 nucleotides agree with TRBD1. V shed 6 bases and J 4 bases; nucleotides not matched to a gene: 0. CDR1 and CDR2 (germline): KGHSH, LQKENI. The CDR3 is 12 amino acids. CDR3 coding DNA: TGTGCCAGCTCGGGACAGGGAAACACCATATATTTT. Translated: CASSGQGNTIYF.

Only one count was recorded for this clone. V is TRBV29-1 and J is TRBJ1-1, with D unresolved. Trimming removed 4 bases from V and 3 bases from J, with 3 bases in between. Germline V gene lookup returns CDR1 SQVTM and CDR2 ANQGSEA. The CDR3 length is 10 residues. In DNA, the CDR3 is TGCAGCGTTGGCGACACTGAAGCTTTCTTT. It specifies CSVGDTEAFF.

J is TRBJ1-1 and V is TRBV7-2; no clear D. The CDR3 covers 15 residues. V was cut by 3 bases and J by 1 base, with 12 bases left in between. CDR1 is SGHTA and CDR2 is FQGNSA in the germline V gene. The CDR3 region is CASSLRLGRNTEAFF. CDR3 sequence (DNA): TGTGCCAGCAGCTTGCGCCTGGGCAGGAACACTGAAGCTTTCTTT.

The chain carries TRBV27 and TRBJ1-6; D possibly corresponds to TRBD1 (6 bases). The V and J ends lost 6 bases and 10 bases respectively, with 19 bases between them. The CDR3 consists of 15 residues. Germline values: CDR1 MNHEY, CDR2 SMNVEV (reference sequence). The CDR3 coding sequence is TGTGCCAGCAGCTATGGACAGCTTTCACCATCACCCCTCCACTTT. It translates to CASSYGQLSPSPLHF.

This rearrangement joins TRBV29-1 to TRBJ1-1; 8 nucleotides match TRBD1. The CDR3 has 13 residues. The germline V gene has CDR1 SQVTM and CDR2 ANQGSEA. With V trimmed by 7 bases and J by 1 base, 5 bases remained unmatched. CDR3 sequence: CSASGQANTEAFF. CDR3 DNA sequence: TGCAGCGCTTCGGGACAGGCGAACACTGAAGCTTTCTTT.

The chain couples TRBV28 to TRBJ1-1; weak D call: TRBD1 (6 bases). With 6 bases removed from V and 9 bases from J, the gap between germline ends came to 20 bases. The CDR3 has 14 residues. CDR1 is MDHEN, CDR2 SYDVKM, per germline. The CDR3 loop is CASRRPQGQNQAFF. The CDR3 nucleotides are TGTGCCAGCAGACGGCCCCAAGGACAGAACCAAGCTTTCTTT.